This paragraph covers one T cell receptor beta chain sequence. Its target is unknown. Germline V gives CDR1 LNHNV, CDR2 YYDKDF (reference sequence). Losses at the gene ends were 6 bases for V and 6 bases for J; bases not matched to a gene: 7. CDR3 length equals 14 residues. The sample comes from a study of T cell responses to AZD1222 COVID-19 vaccine. Regarding the study as a whole: Spike-wide coverage was observed for vaccine-associated CD4 TCRs, with dominant responses at 160-218 and 743-854.

TCRdb keeps only in-frame clones here, not all; method: immunoSEQ multiplex PCR. This table holds approximately 170,000 clones, 94% found once. This TCR was recovered from an adult who received the AZD1222 COVID-19 vaccine. The rearrangement joins TRBV15 to TRBJ2-2; 7 bases align to TRBD2. Here the sequenced sample was peripheral blood, taken 28 days after the second AZD1222 dose. CDR3 DNA: TGTGCCACCAGGCGAGAGGGAGGGCCCGGGGAGCTGTTTTTT. It codes for CATRREGGPGELFF.